This T cell receptor beta chain derives from a study of cytomegalovirus exposure and HLA in healthy donors. Primers for the PCR totalled 60 Vbeta and 13 Jbeta. The repertoire was sequenced with immunoSEQ multiplex PCR; TCRdb's copy has only in-frame clones and lacks some. The table has some 200,000 clones, roughly 70% seen once. Germline CDR1 reads SGDLS; CDR2 reads YYNGEE. CDR3 length equals 16 residues. Trimming at V came to 3 bases and at J to 3 bases, leaving 9 bases not matched to a gene. The TCR originated in a middle-aged man in good health and CMV-seropositive. The sequenced sample consisted of PBMCs. The chain links TRBV9 to TRBJ1-1; TRBD1 matches 9 bases. The chain's CDR3 is CASSAGTGIWDTEAFF. The CDR3 DNA follows: TGTGCCAGCAGCGCCGGGACAGGGATATGGGACACTGAAGCTTTCTTT.